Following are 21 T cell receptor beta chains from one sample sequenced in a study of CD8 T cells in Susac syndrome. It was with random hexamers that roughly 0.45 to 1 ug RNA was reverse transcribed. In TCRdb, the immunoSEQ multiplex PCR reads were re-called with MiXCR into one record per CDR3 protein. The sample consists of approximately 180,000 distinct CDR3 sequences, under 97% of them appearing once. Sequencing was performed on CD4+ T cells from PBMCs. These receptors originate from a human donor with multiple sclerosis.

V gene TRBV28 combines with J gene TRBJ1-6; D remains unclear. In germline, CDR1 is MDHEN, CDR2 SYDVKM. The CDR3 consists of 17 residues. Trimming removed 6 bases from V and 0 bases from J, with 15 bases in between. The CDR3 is CASSSLTDRSYNSPLHF. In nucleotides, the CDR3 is TGTGCCAGCAGCTCGTTGACGGACCGCTCCTATAATTCACCCCTCCACTTT.

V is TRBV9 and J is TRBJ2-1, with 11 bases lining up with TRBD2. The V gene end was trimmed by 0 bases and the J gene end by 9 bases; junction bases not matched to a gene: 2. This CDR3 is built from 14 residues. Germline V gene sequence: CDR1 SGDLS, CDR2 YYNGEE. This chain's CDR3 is CASSVVAGGREQFF. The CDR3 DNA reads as TGTGCCAGCAGCGTAGTAGCGGGGGGGCGTGAGCAGTTCTTC. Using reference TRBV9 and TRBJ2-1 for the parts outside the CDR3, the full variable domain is DSGVTQTPKHLITATGQRVTLRCSPRSGDLSVYWYQQSLDQGLQFLIQYYNGEERAKGNILERFSAQQFPDLHSELNLSSLELGDSALYFCASSVVAGGREQFFGPGTRLTVL.

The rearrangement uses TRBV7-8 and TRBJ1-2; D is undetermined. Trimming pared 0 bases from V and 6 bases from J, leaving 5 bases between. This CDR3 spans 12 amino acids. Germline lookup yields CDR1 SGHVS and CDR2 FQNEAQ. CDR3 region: CASSLARDGYTF. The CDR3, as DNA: TGTGCCAGCAGCTTAGCTCGGGATGGCTACACCTTC.

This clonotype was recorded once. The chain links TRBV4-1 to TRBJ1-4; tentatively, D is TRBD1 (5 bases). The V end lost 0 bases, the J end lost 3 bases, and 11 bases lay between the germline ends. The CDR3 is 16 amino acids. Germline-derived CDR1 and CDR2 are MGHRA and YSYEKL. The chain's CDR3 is CASSQDLGGSNEKLFF. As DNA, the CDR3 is TGCGCCAGCAGCCAAGATCTGGGGGGATCTAATGAAAAACTGTTTTTT.

For the CDR3, the DNA is TGTGCCTGGAGTAAAAACAATGAGCAGTTCTTC. It codes for CAWSKNNEQFF. The gene calls are TRBV30 and TRBJ2-1; D is undetermined. This CDR3 spans 11 amino acids. The V gene's germline CDR1 is GTSNPN and CDR2 SVGIG (reference sequence). The V end lost 2 bases, the J end lost 5 bases, and 4 bases lay between the germline ends.

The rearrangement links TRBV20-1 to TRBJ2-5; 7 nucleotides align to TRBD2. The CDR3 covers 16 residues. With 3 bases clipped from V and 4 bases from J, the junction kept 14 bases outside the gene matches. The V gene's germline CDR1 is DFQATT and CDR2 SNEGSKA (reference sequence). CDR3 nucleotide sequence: TGCAGTGCTAGTCCACAGCGGGGTTGGGACGGAGAGACCCAGTACTTC. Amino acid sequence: CSASPQRGWDGETQYF.

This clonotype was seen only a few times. The CDR3 bases are TGTGCCAGCAGTCCGCGGGGTGGGAACTATGGCTACACCTTC. It is translated as CASSPRGGNYGYTF. This chain joins TRBV5-4 and TRBJ1-2; the D is unclear. Germline CDR1 is SGHNT and CDR2 is YYREEE (reference sequence). With 5 bases removed from V and 2 bases from J, the gap between germline ends came to 13 bases. The CDR3 covers 14 residues.

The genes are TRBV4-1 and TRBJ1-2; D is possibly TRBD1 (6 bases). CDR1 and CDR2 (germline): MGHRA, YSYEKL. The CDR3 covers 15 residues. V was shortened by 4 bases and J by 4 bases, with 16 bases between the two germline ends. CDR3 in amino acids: CASSPQQGAGYGYTF. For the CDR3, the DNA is TGCGCCAGCAGCCCCCAACAGGGTGCGGGCTATGGCTACACCTTC.

The CDR3 DNA sequence: TGCAGTGCTAGTCCCCCCCGGGGTGGGGGTGGTTCCCACGAGCAGTACTTC. Its translation is CSASPPRGGGGSHEQYF. The chain employs TRBV20-1 and TRBJ2-7, with D perhaps given as TRBD1 or TRBD2 (5 bases each). The CDR3 runs to 17 residues. CDR1 DFQATT and CDR2 SNEGSKA come from the germline V gene (reference sequence). Trimming removed 3 bases at V and 5 bases at J, with 26 bases between.

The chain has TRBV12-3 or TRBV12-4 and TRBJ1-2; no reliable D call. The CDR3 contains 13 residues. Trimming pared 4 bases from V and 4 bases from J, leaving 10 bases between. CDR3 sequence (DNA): TGTGCCAGCAGTTCGGGAATGAGCTATGGCTACACCTTC. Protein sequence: CASSSGMSYGYTF.

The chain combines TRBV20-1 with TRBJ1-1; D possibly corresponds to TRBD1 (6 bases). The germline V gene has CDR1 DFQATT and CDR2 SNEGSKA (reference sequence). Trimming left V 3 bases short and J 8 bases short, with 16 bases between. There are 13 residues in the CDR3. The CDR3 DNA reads TGCAGTGCTAGGGGGCGTCAGGGGCGAGAAGCTTTCTTT. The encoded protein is CSARGRQGREAFF.

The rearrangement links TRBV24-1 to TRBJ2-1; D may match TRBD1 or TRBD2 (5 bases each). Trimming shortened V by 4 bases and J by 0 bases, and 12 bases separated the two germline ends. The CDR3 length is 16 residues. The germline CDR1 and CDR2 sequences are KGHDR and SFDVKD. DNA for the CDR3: TGTGCCACCAGTGACAGGGACGCTAGCTCCTACAATGAGCAGTTCTTC. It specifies CATSDRDASSYNEQFF.

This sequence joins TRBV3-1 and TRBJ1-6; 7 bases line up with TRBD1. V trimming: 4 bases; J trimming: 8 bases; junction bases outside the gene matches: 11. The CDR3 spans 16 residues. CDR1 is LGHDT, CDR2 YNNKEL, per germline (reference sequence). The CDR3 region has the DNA TGTGCCAGCAGCCTCCTTGGGGACCAGGGGGATTCACCCCTCCACTTT. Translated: CASSLLGDQGDSPLHF.

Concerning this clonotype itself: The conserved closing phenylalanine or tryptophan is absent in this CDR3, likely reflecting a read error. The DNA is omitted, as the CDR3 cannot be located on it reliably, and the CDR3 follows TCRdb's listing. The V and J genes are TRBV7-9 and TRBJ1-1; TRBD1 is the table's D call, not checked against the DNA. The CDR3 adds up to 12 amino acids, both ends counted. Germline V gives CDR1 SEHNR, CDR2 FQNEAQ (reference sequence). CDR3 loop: CASSLARNRPLV.

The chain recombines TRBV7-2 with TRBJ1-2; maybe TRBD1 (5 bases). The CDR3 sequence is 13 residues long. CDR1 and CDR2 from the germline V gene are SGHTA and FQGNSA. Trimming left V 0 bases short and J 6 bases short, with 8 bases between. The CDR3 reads CASSLARAHGYTF. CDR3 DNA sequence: TGTGCCAGCAGCTTAGCCAGGGCTCATGGCTACACCTTC.

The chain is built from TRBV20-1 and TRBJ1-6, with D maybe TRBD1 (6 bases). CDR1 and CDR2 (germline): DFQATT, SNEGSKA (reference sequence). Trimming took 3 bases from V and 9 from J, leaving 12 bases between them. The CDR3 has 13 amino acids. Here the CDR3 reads CSASQQGGSPLHF. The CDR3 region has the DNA TGCAGTGCTAGTCAACAGGGCGGTTCACCCCTCCACTTT.

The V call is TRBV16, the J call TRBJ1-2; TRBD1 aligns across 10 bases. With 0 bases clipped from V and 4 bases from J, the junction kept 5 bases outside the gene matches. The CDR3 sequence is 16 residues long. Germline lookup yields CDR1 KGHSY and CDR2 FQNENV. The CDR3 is CASSQSRQGAIYGYTF. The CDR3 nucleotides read TGTGCCAGCAGCCAATCCAGACAGGGGGCTATCTATGGCTACACCTTC. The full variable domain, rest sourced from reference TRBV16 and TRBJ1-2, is GEEVAQTPKHLVRGEGQKAKLYCAPIKGHSYVFWYQQVLKNEFKFLISFQNENVFDETGMPKERFSAKCLPNSPCSLEIQATKLEDSAVYFCASSQSRQGAIYGYTFGSGTRLTVV.

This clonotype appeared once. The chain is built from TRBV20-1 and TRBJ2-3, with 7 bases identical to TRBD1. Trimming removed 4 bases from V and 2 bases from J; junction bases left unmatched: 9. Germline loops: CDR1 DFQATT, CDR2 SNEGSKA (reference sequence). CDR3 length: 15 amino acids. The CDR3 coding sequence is TGCAGTGCTACGTCCCCGGGACAGAACACAGATACGCAGTATTTT. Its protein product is CSATSPGQNTDTQYF.

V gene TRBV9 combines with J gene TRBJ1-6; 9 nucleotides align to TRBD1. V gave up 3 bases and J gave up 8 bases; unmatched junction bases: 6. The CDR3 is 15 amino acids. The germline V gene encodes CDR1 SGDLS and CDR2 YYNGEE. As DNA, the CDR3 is TGTGCCAGCAGCGCCTGGACAGGGGCCGATTCACCCCTCCACTTT. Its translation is CASSAWTGADSPLHF.

The CDR3 bases are TGTGCCAGCAGTCTACACGGGACAGGCTATGGCTACACCTTC. This translates into CASSLHGTGYGYTF. The V gene is TRBV6-2 or TRBV6-3, the J gene TRBJ1-2; 8 bases are a match to TRBD1. The V gene's germline CDR1 is MNHEY and CDR2 SVGEGT. The junction had 6 bases not matched to a gene; V was cut back by 5 bases and J by 4 bases. This CDR3 contains 14 residues.

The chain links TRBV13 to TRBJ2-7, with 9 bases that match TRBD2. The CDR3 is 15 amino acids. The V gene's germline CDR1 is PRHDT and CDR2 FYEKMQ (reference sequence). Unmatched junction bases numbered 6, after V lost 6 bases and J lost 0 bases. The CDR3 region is CASSLAGPSSYEQYF. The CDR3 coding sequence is TGTGCCAGCAGTCTAGCGGGGCCGAGCTCCTACGAGCAGTACTTC.